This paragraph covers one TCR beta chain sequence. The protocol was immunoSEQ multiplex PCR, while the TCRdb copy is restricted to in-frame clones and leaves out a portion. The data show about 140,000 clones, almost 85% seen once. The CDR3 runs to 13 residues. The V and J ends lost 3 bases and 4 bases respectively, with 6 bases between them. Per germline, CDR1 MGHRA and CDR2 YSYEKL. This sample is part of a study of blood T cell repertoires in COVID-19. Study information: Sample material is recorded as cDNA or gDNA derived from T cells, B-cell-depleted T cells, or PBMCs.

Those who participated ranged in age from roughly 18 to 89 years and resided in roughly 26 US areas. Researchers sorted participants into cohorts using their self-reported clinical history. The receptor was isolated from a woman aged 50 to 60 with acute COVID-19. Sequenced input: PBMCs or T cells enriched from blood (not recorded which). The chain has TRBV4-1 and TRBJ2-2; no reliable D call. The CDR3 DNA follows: TGCGCCAGCAGCCAGTCCCTCACCGGGGAGCTGTTTTTT. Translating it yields CASSQSLTGELFF.